The 14 T cell receptor beta chains given below trace back to one sample, sequenced in a study of OX40 agonist ivuxolimab in advanced cancers. Libraries were prepared by immunoSEQ multiplex PCR; TCRdb keeps only in-frame clonotypes and omits some of them. Of around 94,000 clones listed, roughly 90% are singletons. This specimen was CD4+ or CD8+ T cells sorted from blood, taken in a trial of the OX40 agonist ivuxolimab. The receptors derive from an adult with an advanced solid tumor such as melanoma, head and neck, liver or kidney cancer.

The V call is TRBV11-2, the J call TRBJ2-5, with 9 bases fitting TRBD2. V was clipped by 5 bases and J by 8 bases; unmatched bases: 12. Germline V gives CDR1 SGHAT, CDR2 FQNNGV. The CDR3 runs to 15 residues. CDR3 nucleotide sequence: TGTGCCAGCAGCCCGCTTAGGCGGGGGGGCGATACCCAGTACTTC. Translating it yields CASSPLRRGGDTQYF. Full variable domain (rest looked up from reference TRBV11-2 and TRBJ2-5): EAGVAQSPRYKIIEKRQSVAFWCNPISGHATLYWYQQILGQGPKLLIQFQNNGVVDDSQLPKDRFSAERLKGVDSTLKIQPAKLEDSAVYLCASSPLRRGGDTQYFGPGTRLLVL.

The V and J genes are TRBV6-5 and TRBJ2-5; D could derive from TRBD1 or TRBD2 (6 bases each). Trimming cost V 5 bases and J 4 bases, with 17 bases left between them. Germline values: CDR1 MNHEY, CDR2 SVGAGI. CDR3 length: 15 amino acids. The DNA of the CDR3 is TGTGCCAGCAGTGGCCTCGGGGGCTTTGGAGAGACCCAGTACTTC. It translates to CASSGLGGFGETQYF.

The V and J genes are TRBV29-1 and TRBJ2-2, with D unclear. Deletions cut 3 bases from V and 1 base from J, with 3 bases between. Germline-derived CDR1 and CDR2 are SQVTM and ANQGSEA. This CDR3 comprises 12 residues. In DNA, the CDR3 is TGCAGCGTTGATAGGAACACCGGGGAGCTGTTTTTT. This translates into CSVDRNTGELFF.

This clone has a handful of counts. The chain uses TRBV9 and TRBJ1-3; D remains unclear. The germline V gene has CDR1 SGDLS and CDR2 YYNGEE. CDR3 length: 15 residues. V lost 4 bases and J lost 4, with 15 bases in between. CDR3 residues: CASSLDSGQGNTIYF. The CDR3 DNA reads as TGTGCCAGCAGCCTAGACTCCGGTCAGGGAAACACCATATATTTT.

The CDR3 spells CASSLGPGQATNTGELFF. In nucleotides, the CDR3 is TGTGCCAGTAGTCTGGGGCCGGGACAGGCCACGAACACCGGGGAGCTGTTTTTT. The rearrangement uses TRBV19 and TRBJ2-2; 8 nucleotides align to TRBD1. The CDR3 has 18 residues. The trim removed 5 bases at V and 0 bases at J, leaving 11 bases unmatched. Germline CDR1 LNHDA, CDR2 SQIVND (reference sequence).

The J gene is TRBJ2-2, the V gene TRBV4-3; D is ambiguous. The CDR3 consists of 16 residues. With 0 bases removed from V and 4 bases from J, the gap between germline ends came to 12 bases. Germline loops: CDR1 LGHNA, CDR2 YSLEER. The CDR3 protein is CASSQDGGDSTGELFF. CDR3 nucleotide sequence: TGCGCCAGCAGCCAAGATGGTGGGGATTCCACCGGGGAGCTGTTTTTT.

CDR3 sequence: CASSLGQGPYNEQFF. In DNA, the CDR3 is TGTGCCAGCAGCCTGGGACAGGGGCCTTACAATGAGCAGTTCTTC. The V call is TRBV7-3, the J call TRBJ2-1; TRBD1 matches at 10 bases. This CDR3 spans 15 amino acids. CDR1 and CDR2 from the germline V gene are SGHTA and FQGTGA. Trimming at V came to 5 bases and at J to 4 bases, leaving 5 bases not matched to a gene. Full variable domain (outside the CDR3, taken from reference TRBV7-3 and TRBJ2-1): GAGVSQTPSNKVTEKGKYVELRCDPISGHTALYWYRQSLGQGPEFLIYFQGTGAADDSGLPNDRFFAVRPEGSVSTLKIQRTERGDSAVYLCASSLGQGPYNEQFFGPGTRLTVL.

The J gene is TRBJ2-6, the V gene TRBV4-1; D unresolved. The V end was cut by 4 bases, the J end by 5 bases, with 6 bases between. The CDR3 runs 13 residues. Germline CDR1 reads MGHRA; CDR2 reads YSYEKL. The CDR3 loop is CASSPRRANVLTF. The DNA of the CDR3 is TGCGCCAGCAGCCCTCGCAGGGCCAACGTCCTGACTTTC.

The gene calls are TRBV6-1 and TRBJ2-1, with D possibly TRBD1 on 5 matching bases. This CDR3 spans 13 amino acids. Trimming took 4 bases from V and 8 from J, leaving 12 bases between them. CDR1 MNHNS and CDR2 SASEGT come from the germline V gene. CDR3 DNA sequence: TGTGCCAGCAGTGGCCCCAGGGCCGATGAGCAGTTCTTC. Residues: CASSGPRADEQFF.

This sequence joins TRBV7-5 and TRBJ1-2; the DNA was not used to check the table's D call, TRBD1. TRBV7-5 is annotated as a pseudogene. The CDR3 has 17 amino acids. The CDR3 protein is CARSRSTMDSTNYGYTF. The CDR3 coding sequence is TGTGCCAGAAGCCGTTCCACCATGGACAGTACCAACTATGGCTACACCTTC.

The DNA of the CDR3 is TGTGCCAGCAGTGCAGGGGAGGGAGCTTTCTTT. Translated: CASSAGEGAFF. The chain uses TRBV25-1 and TRBJ1-1; maybe TRBD1 (6 bases). The CDR3 has 11 amino acids. Germline lookup yields CDR1 MGHDK and CDR2 SYGVNS. V was clipped by 4 bases and J by 10 bases, with 10 bases between them.

This chain connects TRBV10-3 to TRBJ1-2, with unresolved D. V was pared by 4 bases and J by 6 bases, with 6 bases between. There are 11 residues in the CDR3. In germline, CDR1 is ENHRY, CDR2 SYGVKD. The DNA of the CDR3 is TGTGCCATCAGTGGCGGGGATGGCTACACCTTC. Its protein product is CAISGGDGYTF.

The rearrangement uses TRBV30 and TRBJ1-2; the match to TRBD1 covers 7 bases. The CDR3 contains 15 residues. CDR1 and CDR2 (germline): GTSNPN, SVGIG (reference sequence). With V trimmed by 3 bases and J by 7 bases, 14 bases remained unmatched. Here the CDR3 reads CAWREQGRDLTGYTF. CDR3 in DNA: TGTGCCTGGAGGGAACAGGGGAGGGATCTGACTGGCTACACCTTC.

V is TRBV5-6 and J is TRBJ2-1; D perhaps matches TRBD2 (6 bases). The germline CDR1 and CDR2 sequences are SGHDT and YYEEEE. This CDR3 spans 12 amino acids. Trimming stripped 4 bases from V and 13 bases from J, with 15 bases between. CDR3 region: CASSPGRDSQFF. DNA for the CDR3: TGTGCCAGCAGCCCTGGTCGGGACTCTCAGTTCTTC.